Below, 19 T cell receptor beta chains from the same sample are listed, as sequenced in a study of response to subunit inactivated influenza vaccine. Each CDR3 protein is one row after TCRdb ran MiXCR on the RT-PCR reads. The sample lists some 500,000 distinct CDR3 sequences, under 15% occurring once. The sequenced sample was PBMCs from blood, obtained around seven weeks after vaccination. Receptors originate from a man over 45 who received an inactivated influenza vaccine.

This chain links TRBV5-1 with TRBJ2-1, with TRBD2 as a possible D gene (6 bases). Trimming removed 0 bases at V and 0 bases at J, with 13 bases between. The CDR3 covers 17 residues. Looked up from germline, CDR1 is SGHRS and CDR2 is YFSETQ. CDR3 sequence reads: CASSLEGSGLSYNEQFF. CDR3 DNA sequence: TGCGCCAGCAGCTTGGAAGGCAGCGGGCTCTCCTACAATGAGCAGTTCTTC.

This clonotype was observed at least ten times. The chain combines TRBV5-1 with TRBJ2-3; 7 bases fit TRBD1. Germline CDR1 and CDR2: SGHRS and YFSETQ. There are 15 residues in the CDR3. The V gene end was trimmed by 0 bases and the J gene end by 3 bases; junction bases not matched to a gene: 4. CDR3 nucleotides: TGCGCCAGCAGCTTGGAAGGGGGCTATACAGATACGCAGTATTTT. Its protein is CASSLEGGYTDTQYF.

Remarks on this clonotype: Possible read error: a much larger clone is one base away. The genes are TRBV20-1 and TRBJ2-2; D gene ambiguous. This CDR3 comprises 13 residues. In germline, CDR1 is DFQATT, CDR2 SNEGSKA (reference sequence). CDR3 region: CSAGDSGSGELFF. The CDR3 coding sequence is TGCAGTGCTGGAGATTCTGGTTCCGGGGAGCTGTTTTTT.

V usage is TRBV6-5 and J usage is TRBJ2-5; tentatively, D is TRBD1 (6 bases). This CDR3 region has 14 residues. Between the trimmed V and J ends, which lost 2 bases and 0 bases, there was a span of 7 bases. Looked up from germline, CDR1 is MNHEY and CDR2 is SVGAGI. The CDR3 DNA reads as TGTGCCAGCAGTTACGGACAGTACCAAGAGACCCAGTACTTC. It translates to CASSYGQYQETQYF.

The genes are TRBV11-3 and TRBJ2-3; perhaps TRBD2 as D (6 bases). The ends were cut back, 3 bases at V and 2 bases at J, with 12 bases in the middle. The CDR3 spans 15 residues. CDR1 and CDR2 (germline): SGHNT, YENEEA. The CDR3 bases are TGTGCCAGCAGCTTTTCGGCGGGAACCACAGATACGCAGTATTTT. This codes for CASSFSAGTTDTQYF.

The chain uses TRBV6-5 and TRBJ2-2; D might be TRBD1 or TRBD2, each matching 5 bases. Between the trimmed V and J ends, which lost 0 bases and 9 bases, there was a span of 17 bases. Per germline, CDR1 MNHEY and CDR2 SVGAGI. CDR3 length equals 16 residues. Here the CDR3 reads CASSYSGPPSPWELFF. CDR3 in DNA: TGTGCCAGCAGTTACTCGGGACCGCCCAGCCCTTGGGAGCTGTTTTTT.

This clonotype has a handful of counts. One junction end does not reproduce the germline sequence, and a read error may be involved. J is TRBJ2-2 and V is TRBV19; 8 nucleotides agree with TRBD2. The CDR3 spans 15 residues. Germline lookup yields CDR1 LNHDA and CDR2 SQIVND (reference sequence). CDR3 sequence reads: CASKRGLVNSGELFF. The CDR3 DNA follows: TGTGCCAGTAAACGGGGACTAGTTAACAGCGGGGAGCTGTTTTTT.

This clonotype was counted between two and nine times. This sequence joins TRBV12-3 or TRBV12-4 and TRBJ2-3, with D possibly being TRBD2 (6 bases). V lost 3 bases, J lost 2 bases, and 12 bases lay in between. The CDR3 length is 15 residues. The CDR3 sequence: CASSFAGLITDTQYF. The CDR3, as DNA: TGTGCCAGCAGTTTCGCGGGACTCATCACAGATACGCAGTATTTT.

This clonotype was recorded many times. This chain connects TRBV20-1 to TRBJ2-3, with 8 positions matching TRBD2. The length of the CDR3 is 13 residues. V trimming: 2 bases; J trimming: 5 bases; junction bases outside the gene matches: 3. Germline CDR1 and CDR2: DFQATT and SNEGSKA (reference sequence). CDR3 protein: CSARLAGVDTQYF. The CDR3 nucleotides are TGCAGTGCTAGACTAGCGGGTGTAGATACGCAGTATTTT.

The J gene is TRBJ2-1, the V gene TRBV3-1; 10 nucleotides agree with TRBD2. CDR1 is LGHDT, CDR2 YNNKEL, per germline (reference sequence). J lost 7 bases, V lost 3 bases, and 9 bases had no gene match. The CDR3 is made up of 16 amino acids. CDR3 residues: CASSQSSGSLGNEQFF. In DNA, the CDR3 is TGTGCCAGCAGCCAGTCTAGCGGGAGCCTAGGGAATGAGCAGTTCTTC.

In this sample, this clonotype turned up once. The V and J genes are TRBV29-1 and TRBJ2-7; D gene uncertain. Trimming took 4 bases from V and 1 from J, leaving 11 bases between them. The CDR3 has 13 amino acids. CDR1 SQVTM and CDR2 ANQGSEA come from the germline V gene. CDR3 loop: CSVAARRSYEQYF. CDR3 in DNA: TGCAGCGTTGCAGCCCGGCGGTCCTACGAGCAGTACTTC.

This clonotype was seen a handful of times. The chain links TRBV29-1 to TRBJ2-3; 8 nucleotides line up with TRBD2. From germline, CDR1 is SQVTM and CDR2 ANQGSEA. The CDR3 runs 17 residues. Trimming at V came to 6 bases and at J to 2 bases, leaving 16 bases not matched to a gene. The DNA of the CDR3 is TGCAGCGTCCAACAAAACGGACTAGCCCTTTCCACAGATACGCAGTATTTT. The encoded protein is CSVQQNGLALSTDTQYF.

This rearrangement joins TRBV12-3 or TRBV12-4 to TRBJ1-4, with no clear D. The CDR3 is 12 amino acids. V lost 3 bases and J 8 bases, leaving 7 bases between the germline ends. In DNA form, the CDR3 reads TGTGCCAGCAGTTTCCTCCGGGAAAAACTGTTTTTT. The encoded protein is CASSFLREKLFF.

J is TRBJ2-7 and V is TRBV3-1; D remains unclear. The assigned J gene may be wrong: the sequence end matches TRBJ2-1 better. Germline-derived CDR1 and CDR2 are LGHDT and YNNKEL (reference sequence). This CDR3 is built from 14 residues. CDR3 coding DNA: TGTGCCAGCAGCCAAGGGGGTCTATCCTACGAGCAGTTCTTC. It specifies CASSQGGLSYEQFF.

CDR3 bases: TGCGCCAGCAGCCATAGCCCGACTGCTAGCACAGATACGCAGTATTTT. Translated: CASSHSPTASTDTQYF. The J gene is TRBJ2-3, the V gene TRBV4-1; no reliable D call. The germline gives CDR1 MGHRA, CDR2 YSYEKL. This CDR3 spans 16 amino acids. Between the trimmed V and J ends, which lost 3 bases and 0 bases, there was a span of 13 bases.

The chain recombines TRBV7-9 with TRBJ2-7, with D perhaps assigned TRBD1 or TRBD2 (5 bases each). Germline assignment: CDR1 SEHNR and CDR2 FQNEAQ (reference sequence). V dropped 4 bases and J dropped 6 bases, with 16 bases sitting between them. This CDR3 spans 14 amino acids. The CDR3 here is CASSWRRGGGEQYF. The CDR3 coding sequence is TGTGCCAGCAGCTGGCGTAGGGGTGGAGGCGAGCAGTACTTC.

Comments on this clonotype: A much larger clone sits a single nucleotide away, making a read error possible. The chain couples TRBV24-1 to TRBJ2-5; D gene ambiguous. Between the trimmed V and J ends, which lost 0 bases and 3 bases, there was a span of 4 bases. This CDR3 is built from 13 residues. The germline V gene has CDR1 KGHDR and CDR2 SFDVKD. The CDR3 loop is CATSDLSKETQYF. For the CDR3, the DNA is TGTGCCACCAGTGATTTGTCAAAAGAGACCCAGTACTTC.

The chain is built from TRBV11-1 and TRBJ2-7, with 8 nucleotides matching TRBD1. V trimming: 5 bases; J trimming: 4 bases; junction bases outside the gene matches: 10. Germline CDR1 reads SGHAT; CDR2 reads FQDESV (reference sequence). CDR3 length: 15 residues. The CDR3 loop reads CASSRPSRGQYEQYF. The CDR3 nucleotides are TGTGCCAGCAGCCGCCCGTCCAGGGGGCAATACGAGCAGTACTTC.

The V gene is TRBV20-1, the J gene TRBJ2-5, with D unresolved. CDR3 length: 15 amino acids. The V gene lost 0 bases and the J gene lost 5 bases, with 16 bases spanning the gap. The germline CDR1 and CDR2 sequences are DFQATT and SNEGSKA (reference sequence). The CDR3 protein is CSARDLRTLTETQYF. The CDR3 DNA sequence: TGCAGTGCTAGAGATTTAAGGACCCTAACTGAGACCCAGTACTTC.